The TCR beta chain under discussion was sequenced for a study of T-cell reconstitution after alpha-beta-depleted transplantation in children. Study-level findings and limits: Where some patients showed high TCRbeta diversity at day 60, it came from recipient T cells and thymic progenitors that had survived. Most T-cell counts and diversity one year after the transplant came from T cells that were newly produced. Several hundred graft clones that had expanded were reportedly the source of alpha-beta T cells about two months after transplant.

Trimming took off 2 bases at V and 5 bases at J, with 8 bases between the two ends. Per germline, CDR1 SGHDT and CDR2 YYEEEE. The CDR3 runs to 13 residues. This clonotype has a handful of counts. The antigen is undetermined. The authors prepared the TCRbeta library with unique molecular identifiers. TCRdb reprocessed the PCR reads with MiXCR, giving one entry per CDR3 protein. The sample has roughly 490,000 distinct CDR3 sequences, roughly 10% seen once. The TCR sequence derives from a female patient aged 2-10 years who had a stem cell transplant for aplastic anemia, so the T cells may come from the graft donor. The chain has TRBV5-6 and TRBJ1-5; D uncertain. This sample comprised PBMCs, mostly from graft donor cells, obtained 180 days after TCRalphabeta/CD19-depleted stem cell transplant. The CDR3 DNA sequence: TGTGCCAGCAGCTTTTTTCTGGATCAGCCCCAGCATTTT. Translating gives CASSFFLDQPQHF.